This T cell receptor (beta chain) was recorded in a study of blood T cell repertoires in COVID-19. About the research overall: COVID-19 samples, acute and convalescent, were from the United States, Italy and Spain.

The authors' processing: How many nucleated cells were present was estimated from reference gene primer amplification. Produced via immunoSEQ multiplex PCR; TCRdb's table is partial and in-frame only. V and J calls plus clone size are reproduced from that table; the DNA served to infer D and trimming. Here the sample spans a few hundred thousand clones, around 86% being singletons. There are 15 residues in the CDR3. Between the trimmed V and J ends, which lost 4 bases and 4 bases, there was a span of 17 bases. Germline V CDR1 and CDR2: SGDLS, YYNGEE. This clonotype was sampled from a woman in her forties or fifties with acute or convalescent COVID-19. The sequencing input was peripheral blood. V is TRBV9 and J is TRBJ1-2; the D is unclear. The CDR3 loop is CASSRGPNGGYGYTF. The CDR3 DNA reads TGTGCCAGCAGCCGAGGGCCCAACGGAGGCTATGGCTACACCTTC.